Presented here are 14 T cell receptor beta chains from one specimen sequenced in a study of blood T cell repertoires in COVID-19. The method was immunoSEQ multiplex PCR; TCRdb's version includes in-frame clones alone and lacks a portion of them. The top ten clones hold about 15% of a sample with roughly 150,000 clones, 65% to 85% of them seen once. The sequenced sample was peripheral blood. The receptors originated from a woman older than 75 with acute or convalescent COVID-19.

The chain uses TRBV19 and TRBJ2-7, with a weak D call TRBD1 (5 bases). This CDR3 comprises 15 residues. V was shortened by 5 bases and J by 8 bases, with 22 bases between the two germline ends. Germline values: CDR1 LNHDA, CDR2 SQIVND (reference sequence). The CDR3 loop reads CASSQGRDSLGKQYF. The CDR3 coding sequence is TGTGCCAGTAGTCAAGGAAGAGACAGCCTGGGCAAGCAGTACTTC.

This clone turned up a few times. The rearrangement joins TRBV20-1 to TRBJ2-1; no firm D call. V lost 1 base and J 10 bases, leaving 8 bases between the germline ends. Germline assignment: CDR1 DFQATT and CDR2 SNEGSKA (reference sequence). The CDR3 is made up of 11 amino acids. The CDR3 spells CSARGVREQFF. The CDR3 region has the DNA TGCAGTGCTAGAGGGGTGAGGGAGCAGTTCTTC.

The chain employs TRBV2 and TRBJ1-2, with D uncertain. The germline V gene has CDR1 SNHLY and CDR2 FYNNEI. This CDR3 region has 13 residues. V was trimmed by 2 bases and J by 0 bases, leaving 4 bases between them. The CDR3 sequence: CASSESANYGYTF. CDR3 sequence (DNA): TGTGCCAGCAGTGAATCGGCTAACTATGGCTACACCTTC.

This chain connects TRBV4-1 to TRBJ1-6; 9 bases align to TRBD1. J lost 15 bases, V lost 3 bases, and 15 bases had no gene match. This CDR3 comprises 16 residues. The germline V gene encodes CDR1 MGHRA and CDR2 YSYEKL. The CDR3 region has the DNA TGCGCCAGCAGCCACCCCGGGACAGGGCGTCTTTTTGGCCTCCACTTT. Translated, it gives CASSHPGTGRLFGLHF.

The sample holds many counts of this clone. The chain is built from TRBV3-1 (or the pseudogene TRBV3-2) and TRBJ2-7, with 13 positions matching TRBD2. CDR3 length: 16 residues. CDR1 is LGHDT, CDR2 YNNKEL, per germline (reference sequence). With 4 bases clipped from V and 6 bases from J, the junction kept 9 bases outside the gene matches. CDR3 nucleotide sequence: TGTGCCAGCAGCCGAGGGACTAGCGGGGCGTCCCCCGAGCAGTACTTC. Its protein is CASSRGTSGASPEQYF.

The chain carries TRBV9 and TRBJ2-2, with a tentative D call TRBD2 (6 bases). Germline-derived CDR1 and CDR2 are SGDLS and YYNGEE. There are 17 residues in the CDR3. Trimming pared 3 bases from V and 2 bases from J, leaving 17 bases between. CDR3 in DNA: TGTGCCAGCAGCGGAGGGGACTCCGGGGTTAACACCGGGGAGCTGTTTTTT. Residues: CASSGGDSGVNTGELFF. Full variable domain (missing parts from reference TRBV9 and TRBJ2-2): DSGVTQTPKHLITATGQRVTLRCSPRSGDLSVYWYQQSLDQGLQFLIQYYNGEERAKGNILERFSAQQFPDLHSELNLSSLELGDSALYFCASSGGDSGVNTGELFFGEGSRLTVL.

As DNA, the CDR3 is TGTGCCTGGGGACCCTGGAGCACCGGGGAGCTGTTTTTT. Protein: CAWGPWSTGELFF. This chain uses TRBV30 with TRBJ2-2, with D hard to call. This CDR3 comprises 13 residues. Germline CDR1 and CDR2: GTSNPN and SVGIG (reference sequence). V lost 5 bases to trimming and J lost 4 bases, with 11 bases between them.

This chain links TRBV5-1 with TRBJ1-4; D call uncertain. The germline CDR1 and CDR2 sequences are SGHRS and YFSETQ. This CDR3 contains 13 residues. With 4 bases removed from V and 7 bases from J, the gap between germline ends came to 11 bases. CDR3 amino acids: CASSPDTAEKLFF. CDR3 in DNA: TGCGCCAGCAGCCCCGACACCGCTGAAAAACTGTTTTTT.

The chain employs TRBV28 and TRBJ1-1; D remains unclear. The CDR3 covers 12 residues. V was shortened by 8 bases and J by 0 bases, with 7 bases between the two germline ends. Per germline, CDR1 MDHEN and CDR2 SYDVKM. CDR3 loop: CASRTVNTEAFF. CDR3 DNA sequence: TGTGCCAGCCGAACAGTGAACACTGAAGCTTTCTTT.

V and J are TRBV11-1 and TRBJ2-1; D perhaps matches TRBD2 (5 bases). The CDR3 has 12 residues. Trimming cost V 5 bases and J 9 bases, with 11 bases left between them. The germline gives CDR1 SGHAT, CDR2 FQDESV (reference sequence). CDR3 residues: CASSPTRAEQFF. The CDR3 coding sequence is TGTGCCAGCAGCCCGACGCGGGCTGAGCAGTTCTTC.

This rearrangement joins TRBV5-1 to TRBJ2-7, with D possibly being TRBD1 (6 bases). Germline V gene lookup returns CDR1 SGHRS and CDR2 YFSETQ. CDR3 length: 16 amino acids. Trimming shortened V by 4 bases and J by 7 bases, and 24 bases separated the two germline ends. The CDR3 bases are TGCGCCAGCAGCCCGTATCCGCCCGGACAGCCCCATGAGCAGTACTTC. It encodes CASSPYPPGQPHEQYF.

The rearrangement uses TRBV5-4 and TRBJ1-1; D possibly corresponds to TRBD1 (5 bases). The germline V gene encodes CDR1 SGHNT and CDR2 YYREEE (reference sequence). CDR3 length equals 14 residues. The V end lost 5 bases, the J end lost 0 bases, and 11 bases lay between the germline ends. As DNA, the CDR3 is TGTGCCAGCAGTAAGGGGATCATGAACACTGAAGCTTTCTTT. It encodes CASSKGIMNTEAFF.

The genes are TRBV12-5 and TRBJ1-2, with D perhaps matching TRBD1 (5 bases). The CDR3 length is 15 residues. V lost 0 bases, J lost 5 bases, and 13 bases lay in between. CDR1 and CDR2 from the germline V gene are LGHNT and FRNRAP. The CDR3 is CASGLVPLGGYGYTF. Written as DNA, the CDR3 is TGTGCTAGTGGTTTGGTTCCCTTGGGGGGGTATGGCTACACCTTC.

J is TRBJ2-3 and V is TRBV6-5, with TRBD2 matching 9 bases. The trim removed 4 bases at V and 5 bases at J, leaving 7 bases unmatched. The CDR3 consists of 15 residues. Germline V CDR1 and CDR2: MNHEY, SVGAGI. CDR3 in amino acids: CASSWASGAEDTQYF. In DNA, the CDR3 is TGTGCCAGCAGTTGGGCTAGCGGGGCTGAAGATACGCAGTATTTT.